The 30 T cell receptor beta chains reported below all come from one sample, sequenced in a study of cytomegalovirus exposure and HLA in healthy donors. TCRdb keeps only in-frame clones here, not all; method: immunoSEQ multiplex PCR. The data show 250,000 to 400,000 clones, with nearly 90% seen just once and around 0.88% held by the top ten. Input material: PBMCs. The receptor source for this set is a man aged 30 to 45 in good health and CMV-seronegative.

The chain has TRBV27 and TRBJ1-5; 10 positions match TRBD1. The CDR3 spans 16 residues. CDR1 and CDR2 (germline): MNHEY, SMNVEV (reference sequence). The V gene end was trimmed by 4 bases and the J gene end by 5 bases; junction bases not matched to a gene: 8. CDR3 in amino acids: CASSYRQGAKDQPQHF. CDR3 coding DNA: TGTGCCAGCAGTTACCGACAGGGGGCGAAGGATCAGCCCCAGCATTTT.

The chain combines TRBV6-5 with TRBJ2-7; TRBD2 agrees at 10 bases. CDR1 is MNHEY and CDR2 is SVGAGI in the germline V gene. Trimming removed 3 bases from V and 3 bases from J; junction bases left unmatched: 8. The CDR3 is 16 amino acids. Here the CDR3 reads CASSYGGLAGDYEQYF. The CDR3 coding sequence is TGTGCCAGCAGTTATGGTGGGCTAGCGGGGGACTACGAGCAGTACTTC.

V is TRBV5-1 and J is TRBJ1-1; no definite D call. The CDR3 is made up of 13 amino acids. The V gene lost 5 bases and the J gene lost 0 bases, with 8 bases spanning the gap. Germline assignment: CDR1 SGHRS and CDR2 YFSETQ. DNA for the CDR3: TGCGCCAGCAGAGGGAGGTTGAACACTGAAGCTTTCTTT. This codes for CASRGRLNTEAFF.

This chain uses TRBV4-1 with TRBJ2-1; 10 bases map to TRBD1. V trimming: 3 bases; J trimming: 8 bases; junction bases outside the gene matches: 7. The germline V gene encodes CDR1 MGHRA and CDR2 YSYEKL. CDR3 length equals 15 residues. The chain's CDR3 is CASSQEGTGADEQFF. The CDR3 bases are TGCGCCAGCAGCCAGGAAGGGACAGGGGCAGATGAGCAGTTCTTC.

V gene TRBV19 combines with J gene TRBJ1-5, with 7 bases fitting TRBD1. This CDR3 has 16 amino acids. V shed 5 bases, J shed 0 bases, and the junction held 7 bases outside the gene matches. In germline, CDR1 is LNHDA, CDR2 SQIVND (reference sequence). The chain's CDR3 is CASSLRGQISNQPQHF. The CDR3 bases are TGTGCCAGTAGTTTGCGGGGACAGATTAGCAATCAGCCCCAGCATTTT.

The chain carries TRBV15 and TRBJ2-5; D gene uncertain. The V end lost 0 bases, the J end lost 0 bases, and 20 bases lay between the germline ends. The CDR3 loop spans 19 amino acids. Germline V gene lookup returns CDR1 LNHNV and CDR2 YYDKDF (reference sequence). CDR3 region: CATSRDWAVSVAHQETQYF. CDR3 in DNA: TGTGCCACCAGCAGAGATTGGGCAGTGTCAGTGGCCCACCAAGAGACCCAGTACTTC.

V is TRBV6-1 and J is TRBJ2-1; no firm D call. CDR3 length equals 14 residues. V shed 4 bases and J shed 4 bases, with 11 bases lying between them. The germline CDR1 and CDR2 sequences are MNHNS and SASEGT. The CDR3 loop reads CASSVARNYNEQFF. The DNA of the CDR3 is TGTGCCAGCAGTGTTGCCAGGAATTACAATGAGCAGTTCTTC.

This CDR3 is CASSKTFSTTNEKLFF. CDR3 DNA: TGTGCCAGCAGCAAAACTTTTTCAACAACTAATGAAAAACTGTTTTTT. The gene calls are TRBV7-9 and TRBJ1-4; no firm D call. The CDR3 is 16 amino acids. Trimming took off 5 bases at V and 0 bases at J, with 13 bases between the two ends. In germline, CDR1 is SEHNR, CDR2 FQNEAQ (reference sequence).

The rearrangement uses TRBV12-5 and TRBJ2-5; 7 nucleotides line up with TRBD2. CDR3 length: 15 residues. Trimming at V came to 5 bases and at J to 5 bases, leaving 11 bases not matched to a gene. The germline gives CDR1 LGHNT, CDR2 FRNRAP. The CDR3 bases are TGTGCTAGTGGTCCCAGCGGGGCGGCTGGTGAGACCCAGTACTTC. Translated: CASGPSGAAGETQYF.

The chain uses TRBV7-9 and TRBJ2-7, with unresolved D. The CDR3 runs 11 residues. V was cut by 0 bases and J by 7 bases, with 4 bases left in between. Germline V gives CDR1 SEHNR, CDR2 FQNEAQ (reference sequence). CDR3 sequence (DNA): TGTGCCAGCAGCTTAGCTAGAGAGCAGTACTTC. Translated, it gives CASSLAREQYF.

The chain employs TRBV4-1 and TRBJ1-1; possible D gene TRBD1, 5 bases. This CDR3 has 17 residues. Germline V gene sequence: CDR1 MGHRA, CDR2 YSYEKL. V gave up 0 bases and J gave up 5 bases, with 19 bases separating them. The CDR3 spells CASSQDGPSGVSTEAFF. The CDR3 DNA reads as TGCGCCAGCAGCCAAGATGGCCCCTCGGGGGTGAGTACTGAAGCTTTCTTT.

This clone was detected once. V gene TRBV7-9 combines with J gene TRBJ2-5; D call uncertain. In germline, CDR1 is SEHNR, CDR2 FQNEAQ (reference sequence). This CDR3 contains 13 residues. With 5 bases removed from V and 1 base from J, the gap between germline ends came to 8 bases. CDR3 in amino acids: CASSPDSQETQYF. The CDR3 nucleotides read TGTGCCAGCAGCCCAGACTCCCAAGAGACCCAGTACTTC.

The chain carries TRBV2 and TRBJ1-6; D is possibly TRBD1 (5 bases). Per the germline V gene, CDR1 is SNHLY and CDR2 is FYNNEI. The germline V and J ends were trimmed by 5 bases and 7 bases, with 15 bases remaining between them. The CDR3 runs to 15 residues. Written as DNA, the CDR3 is TGTGCCAGCAGTCGTGACAGCGTCGACAATTCACCCCTCCACTTT. Encoded protein: CASSRDSVDNSPLHF.

V gene TRBV18 combines with J gene TRBJ1-2; the match to TRBD1 covers 8 bases. Trimming removed 4 bases from V and 2 bases from J; junction bases left unmatched: 6. The CDR3 is 15 residues long. Germline CDR1 reads KGHSH; CDR2 reads LQKENI. The CDR3 protein is CASSLDRGGNYGYTF. The CDR3 region has the DNA TGTGCCAGCTCACTCGACAGGGGAGGGAACTATGGCTACACCTTC.

The J gene is TRBJ1-6, the V gene TRBV6-6; D might be TRBD1 (6 bases). V was trimmed by 9 bases and J by 11 bases, leaving 17 bases between them. The CDR3 spans 13 residues. Germline lookup yields CDR1 MNHNY and CDR2 SVGAGI (reference sequence). The CDR3 region is CARKDSFGAPLHF. CDR3 nucleotides: TGTGCCAGGAAGGACAGCTTTGGGGCACCCCTCCACTTT.

The chain is built from TRBV6-6 and TRBJ2-2, with 10 bases identical to TRBD2. The germline CDR1 and CDR2 sequences are MNHNY and SVGAGI (reference sequence). Trimming at V came to 2 bases and at J to 4 bases, leaving 4 bases not matched to a gene. The CDR3 length is 16 residues. The CDR3: CASSYGLAGVTGELFF. CDR3 in DNA: TGTGCCAGCAGTTACGGGCTAGCGGGGGTCACCGGGGAGCTGTTTTTT.

The rearrangement uses TRBV7-2 and TRBJ1-4, with D possibly TRBD1 on 6 matching bases. V lost 5 bases, J lost 8 bases, and 24 bases lay in between. Germline lookup yields CDR1 SGHTA and CDR2 FQGNSA. The CDR3 is 17 residues long. The CDR3 is CASSPSGGAGFGEKLFF. CDR3 nucleotide sequence: TGTGCCAGCAGCCCGTCGGGGGGCGCGGGATTCGGCGAAAAACTGTTTTTT.

The chain recombines TRBV6-5 with TRBJ2-1, with 7 positions matching TRBD1. Per the germline V gene, CDR1 is MNHEY and CDR2 is SVGAGI. V lost 3 bases, J lost 6 bases, and 2 bases stayed unmatched. CDR3 length equals 13 residues. The CDR3 reads CASSYGTANEQFF. The CDR3, as DNA: TGTGCCAGCAGTTATGGGACAGCCAATGAGCAGTTCTTC.

The chain has TRBV10-2 and TRBJ1-2; maybe TRBD1 (6 bases). The V end was cut by 6 bases, the J end by 7 bases, with 24 bases between. Per the germline V gene, CDR1 is WSHSY and CDR2 is SAAADI. The CDR3 spans 16 residues. The CDR3 is CASSYETGHIYGGYTF. CDR3 sequence (DNA): TGCGCCAGCAGCTATGAAACGGGACATATTTATGGTGGCTACACCTTC.

This chain connects TRBV6-4 to TRBJ2-2, with 12 positions matching TRBD1. CDR3 size: 16 residues. V lost 6 bases and J lost 3; bases outside the gene matches: 5. Germline assignment: CDR1 MRHNA and CDR2 SNTAGT. CDR3 coding DNA: TGTGCCAGCAGACTGGGACAGGGGGCGGACACCGGGGAGCTGTTTTTT. Protein product: CASRLGQGADTGELFF.

V and J are TRBV10-3 and TRBJ1-1; tentative D call: TRBD1 (5 bases). V was trimmed by 8 bases and J by 4 bases, leaving 17 bases between them. Germline assignment: CDR1 ENHRY and CDR2 SYGVKD. This CDR3 is 14 amino acids long. In DNA form, the CDR3 reads TGTGCCATCGGCCGGGCTCCAGGGTCCACTGAAGCTTTCTTT. This encodes CAIGRAPGSTEAFF.

This sequence joins TRBV5-8 and TRBJ1-4; 8 positions match TRBD1. The CDR3 loop spans 14 amino acids. The germline V gene has CDR1 SGHTS and CDR2 YDEGEE. The V segment lost 5 bases and the J segment 5 bases; nucleotides outside the gene matches: 5. In DNA, the CDR3 is TGTGCCAGCAGACCGGGACAGGAGAATGAAAAACTGTTTTTT. It yields the protein CASRPGQENEKLFF.

V is TRBV2 and J is TRBJ1-1; TRBD1 might be the D (5 bases). Trimming took 6 bases from V and 5 from J, leaving 13 bases between them. Germline loops: CDR1 SNHLY, CDR2 FYNNEI. The CDR3 is 13 residues long. The CDR3 here is CASSLGEETEAFF. The CDR3 DNA reads TGTGCCAGCAGCCTAGGGGAGGAGACTGAAGCTTTCTTT.

V gene TRBV2 combines with J gene TRBJ1-5; no clear D. CDR1 and CDR2 (germline): SNHLY, FYNNEI. The V end was cut by 5 bases, the J end by 6 bases, with 11 bases between. This CDR3 contains 13 residues. Written as DNA, the CDR3 is TGTGCCAGCAGTCCTTCTCTTGTTCAGCCCCAGCATTTT. This encodes CASSPSLVQPQHF. The full variable domain, completed using reference TRBV2 and TRBJ1-5, is EPEVTQTPSHQVTQMGQEVILRCVPISNHLYFYWYRQILGQKVEFLVSFYNNEISEKSEIFDDQFSVERPDGSNFTLKIRSTKLEDSAMYFCASSPSLVQPQHFGDGTRLSIL.

This clone was seen just once. This chain links TRBV7-9 with TRBJ2-5; 7 bases match TRBD2. The CDR3 spans 13 residues. V shed 4 bases and J 5 bases; nucleotides not matched to a gene: 4. Looked up from germline, CDR1 is SEHNR and CDR2 is FQNEAQ (reference sequence). CDR3 bases: TGTGCCAGCAGCTCTGGACTAGAGGAGACCCAGTACTTC. Translated: CASSSGLEETQYF.

The chain uses TRBV21-1 and TRBJ2-1; the table's D call, TRBD1, was not checked against the DNA. TRBV21-1 is a listed pseudogene. CDR3 size: 16 residues. The CDR3, as DNA: TGTGCCACCCCCGCAGGGGGCTCCTACTCCTACAATGAGCAGTTCTTC. Translation: CATPAGGSYSYNEQFF.

The CDR3 reads CASRATWPGELFF. The CDR3, as DNA: TGTGCCAGTAGAGCGACCTGGCCCGGGGAGCTGTTTTTT. V gene TRBV19 combines with J gene TRBJ2-2, with D unclear. This CDR3 is 13 amino acids long. Germline-derived CDR1 and CDR2 are LNHDA and SQIVND (reference sequence). The V end lost 6 bases, the J end lost 6 bases, and 11 bases lay between the germline ends.

This rearrangement joins TRBV9 to TRBJ1-1; D is uncertain. CDR1 and CDR2 from the germline V gene are SGDLS and YYNGEE. Trimming stripped 4 bases from V and 11 bases from J, with 6 bases between. This CDR3 has 9 amino acids. The CDR3 sequence: CASSPQAFF. In nucleotides, the CDR3 is TGTGCCAGCAGCCCCCAGGCTTTCTTT.

V is TRBV27 and J is TRBJ1-2; D gene uncertain. The germline V gene has CDR1 MNHEY and CDR2 SMNVEV (reference sequence). V was shortened by 6 bases and J by 1 base, with 15 bases between the two germline ends. The CDR3 runs to 15 residues. For the CDR3, the DNA is TGTGCCAGCAGCCGCTCAACTCATCTTAACTATGGCTACACCTTC. This codes for CASSRSTHLNYGYTF.

In nucleotides, the CDR3 is TGCGCCAGCAGTGATTTATCTCAGCATTTT. Translation: CASSDLSQHF. This chain uses TRBV10-1 with TRBJ1-5; D gene unclear. The CDR3 spans 10 residues. V lost 3 bases, J lost 13 bases, and 7 bases lay in between. Germline CDR1 WNHNN, CDR2 SYGVQD (reference sequence).